This T cell receptor (beta chain) appears in the sequencing data of a study of cytomegalovirus exposure and HLA in healthy donors. General study findings and limits: The authors later linked a missense DCLRE1C variant to TCR beta V- and J-gene trimming. Later, an analysis found that common viral pathogens appeared to be linked with several of the most significant clusters. Presence/absence analyses took donor sequencing depth as roughly uniform.

Comment on this clone: Its antigen is not known.

Donors likely had unrecorded immune exposures despite being nominally healthy when sampled. PCR amplification relied on 60 Vbeta primers (plus 13 Jbeta primers). Some clones are missing from TCRdb's copy, which holds only in-frame ones; the method was immunoSEQ multiplex PCR. This sample has about 150,000 clones, with 80% found just once. This receptor was obtained from a woman between 40 and 50 years old in good health and CMV-seronegative. The sample taken for sequencing was PBMCs.

The CDR3 reads CASSLTGGGANGYTF. In DNA form, the CDR3 reads TGTGCCAGCAGCTTAACTGGTGGGGGGGCGAACGGCTACACCTTC. V is TRBV7-3 and J is TRBJ1-2; D is perhaps TRBD1 (6 bases). The V end lost 0 bases, the J end lost 8 bases, and 16 bases lay between the germline ends. Germline lookup yields CDR1 SGHTA and CDR2 FQGTGA. The CDR3 is 15 amino acids.